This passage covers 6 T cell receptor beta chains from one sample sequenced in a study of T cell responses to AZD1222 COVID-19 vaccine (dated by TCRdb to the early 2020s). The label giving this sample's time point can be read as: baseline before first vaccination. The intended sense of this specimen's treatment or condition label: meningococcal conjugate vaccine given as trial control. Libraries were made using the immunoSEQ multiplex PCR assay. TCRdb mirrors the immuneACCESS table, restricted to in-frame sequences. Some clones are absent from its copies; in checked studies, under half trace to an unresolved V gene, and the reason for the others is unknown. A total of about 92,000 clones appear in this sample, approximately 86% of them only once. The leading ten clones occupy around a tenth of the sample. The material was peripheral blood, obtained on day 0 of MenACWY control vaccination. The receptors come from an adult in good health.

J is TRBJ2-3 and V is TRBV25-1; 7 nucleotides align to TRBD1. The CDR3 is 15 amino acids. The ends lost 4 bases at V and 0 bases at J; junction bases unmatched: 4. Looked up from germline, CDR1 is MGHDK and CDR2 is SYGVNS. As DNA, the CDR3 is TGTGCCAGCAGTGTTACAGGGGCGAGCACAGATACGCAGTATTTT. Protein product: CASSVTGASTDTQYF.

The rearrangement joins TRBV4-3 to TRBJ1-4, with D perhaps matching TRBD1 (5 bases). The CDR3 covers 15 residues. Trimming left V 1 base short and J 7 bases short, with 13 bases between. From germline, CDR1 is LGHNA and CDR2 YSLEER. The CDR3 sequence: CASSQAGSGTEKLFF. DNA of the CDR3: TGCGCCAGCAGCCAAGCAGGGAGTGGTACTGAAAAACTGTTTTTT.

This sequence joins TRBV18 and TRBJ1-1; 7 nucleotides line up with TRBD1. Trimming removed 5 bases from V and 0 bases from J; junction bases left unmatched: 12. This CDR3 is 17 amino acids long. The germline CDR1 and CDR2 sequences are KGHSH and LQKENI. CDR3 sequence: CASSSRDRTLMNTEAFF. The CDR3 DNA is TGTGCCAGCTCATCCCGGGACAGAACCTTAATGAACACTGAAGCTTTCTTT.

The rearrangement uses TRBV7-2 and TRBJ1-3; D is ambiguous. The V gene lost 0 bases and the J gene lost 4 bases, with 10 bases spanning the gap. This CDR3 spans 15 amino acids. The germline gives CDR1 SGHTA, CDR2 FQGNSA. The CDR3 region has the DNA TGTGCCAGCAGCTTAGCGGGAGGAGAGGGAAACACCATATATTTT. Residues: CASSLAGGEGNTIYF.

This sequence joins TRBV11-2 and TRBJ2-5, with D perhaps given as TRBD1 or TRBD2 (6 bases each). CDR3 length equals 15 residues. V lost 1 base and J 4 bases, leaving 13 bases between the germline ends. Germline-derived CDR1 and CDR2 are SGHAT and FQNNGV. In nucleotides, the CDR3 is TGTGCCAGCAGCTTAGTGTCCGGGGGCGCAGAGACCCAGTACTTC. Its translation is CASSLVSGGAETQYF.

Written as DNA, the CDR3 is TGTGCCAGCAGCAGTGTTGGGGGTTGGGATGGAGGCAGCTACGAGCAGTACTTC. As protein: CASSSVGGWDGGSYEQYF. The rearrangement uses TRBV7-8 and TRBJ2-7; D tentatively reads TRBD1 or TRBD2 (5 bases each). Trimming cost V 5 bases and J 3 bases, with 26 bases left between them. The CDR3 is 18 residues long. Germline lookup yields CDR1 SGHVS and CDR2 FQNEAQ.